These T cell receptor beta chains were read from a single sample in a study of blood T cells in healthy people across ages. Using its own MiXCR run on the 5' RACE reads, TCRdb lists one record per CDR3 protein. The sample consists of 980,000 or so distinct CDR3 sequences, 48% of them appearing once. The sample consisted of blood. All receptors come from a man under 40 in good health. The CDR3 runs from the conserved cysteine through the conserved F or W. A D gene is named only where the DNA matches it firmly. Not every row has a clone size; where given, it reads once, few, many or a size class.

CDR3aa | CDR3nt | v_gene | abundance | j_gene | d_gene
CASSTDRATDTQYF | TGTGCCAGCAGCACGGACAGAGCCACCGATACGCAGTATTTT | TRBV5-4 | . | TRBJ2-3 | .
CASSFGRAGGNEQFF | TGTGCCAGCAGTTTTGGGCGAGCGGGTGGGAATGAGCAGTTCTTC | TRBV12-3/TRBV12-4 | few | TRBJ2-1 | .
CASSSSWPQHF | TGTGCCAGCAGCTCCAGTTGGCCCCAGCATTTT | TRBV5-6 | . | TRBJ1-5 | .
CASSQDRGDYNSPLHF | TGTGCCAGCAGCCAAGATCGAGGGGACTATAATTCACCCCTCCACTTT | TRBV4-2 | . | TRBJ1-6 | .
CASSLGRGGSDTQYF | TGTGCCAGCAGTTTAGGGCGGGGGGGCAGCGATACGCAGTATTTT | TRBV12-3/TRBV12-4 | . | TRBJ2-3 | TRBD2
CASSQEGQAGYQPQHF | TGTGCCAGCAGCCAAGAGGGACAGGCGGGGTATCAGCCCCAGCATTTT | TRBV4-2 | . | TRBJ1-5 | TRBD1
CASSQGTNSYEQYF | TGTGCCAGCAGCCAAGGGACTAACTCCTACGAGCAGTACTTC | TRBV4-2 | many | TRBJ2-7 | .
CASSQGTGSNEKLFF | TGCGCCAGCAGCCAAGGGACAGGGAGTAATGAAAAACTGTTTTTT | TRBV4-3 | . | TRBJ1-4 | TRBD1
CASSADLDRGEAFF | TGTGCCAGCAGCGCAGATTTGGACAGGGGAGAAGCTTTCTTT | TRBV9 | . | TRBJ1-1 | TRBD1
CASSPVAGLSYNEQFF | TGCGCCAGCAGCCCCGTAGCGGGACTCTCCTACAATGAGCAGTTCTTC | TRBV5-1 | . | TRBJ2-1 | TRBD2
CASRNRDRGRGEQYF | TGTGCCAGCAGAAACCGGGACAGGGGGCGCGGTGAGCAGTACTTC | TRBV6-5 | . | TRBJ2-5 | TRBD1
CASSLSGAYHNEQFF | TGTGCCAGCAGCTTATCTGGAGCGTACCACAATGAGCAGTTCTTC | TRBV7-9 | . | TRBJ2-1 | .
CASTTVGGRQETQYF | TGTGCCAGCACCACGGTGGGGGGACGCCAAGAGACCCAGTACTTC | TRBV6-5 | few | TRBJ2-5 | .
CSVRPGRVDIGELFF | TGCAGCGTTCGCCCGGGGAGGGTAGATATCGGGGAGCTGTTTTTT | TRBV29-1 | . | TRBJ2-2 | TRBD2
CASSPRDIYSNQPQHF | TGTGCCAGCAGCCCAAGGGACATTTATAGCAATCAGCCCCAGCATTTT | TRBV12-3/TRBV12-4 | . | TRBJ1-5 | .
CSASDSNPYEQYF | TGCAGTGCGAGCGACAGCAACCCCTACGAGCAGTACTTC | TRBV20-1 | few | TRBJ2-7 | .
CASSLTGTVAYEQYF | TGTGCCAGCTCACTAACCGGGACAGTTGCCTACGAGCAGTACTTC | TRBV18 | . | TRBJ2-7 | TRBD1
CASSPQRGNEQYF | TGTGCCAGCAGCCCGCAGCGAGGAAATGAGCAGTACTTC | TRBV7-2 | . | TRBJ2-5 | .
CASSLFEGAGNIQYF | TGTGCCAGCAGTTTATTTGAGGGGGCTGGGAACATTCAGTACTTC | TRBV28 | . | TRBJ2-4 | TRBD1
CASSYTSAASYEQYF | TGTGCCAGCAGTTATACTAGCGCGGCCTCCTACGAGCAGTACTTC | TRBV6-5 | . | TRBJ2-7 | TRBD2
CSVFLGPLSTDTQYF | TGCAGCGTCTTCCTGGGCCCTCTAAGCACAGATACGCAGTATTTT | TRBV29-1 | few | TRBJ2-3 | .
CATSEHIRLAGQSYNEQFF | TGTGCCACCAGTGAACATATACGACTCGCGGGGCAATCCTACAATGAGCAGTTCTTC | TRBV24-1 | . | TRBJ2-1 | .
CASTGIYGYTF | TGTGCCAGCACCGGGATTTATGGCTACACCTTC | TRBV28 | few | TRBJ1-2 | .
CASSSRGVNYEQYF | TGCGCCAGCAGCTCTAGAGGGGTCAACTACGAGCAGTACTTC | TRBV5-1 | few | TRBJ2-7 | .
CATWGGTGNNQPQHF | TGTGCCACCTGGGGCGGAACGGGAAACAATCAGCCCCAGCATTTT | TRBV6-1 | . | TRBJ1-5 | .
CASREQGASVQPQHF | TGTGCCAGCAGAGAACAGGGGGCTAGTGTACAGCCCCAGCATTTT | TRBV6-2/TRBV6-3 | . | TRBJ1-5 | TRBD1
CATSPGLAGGLRDTQYF | TGTGCCACCAGTCCGGGACTAGCGGGGGGGCTGAGAGATACGCAGTATTTT | TRBV24-1 | . | TRBJ2-3 | TRBD2
CASSPQGLATDTQYF | TGTGCCAGCAGTCCACAGGGGCTTGCCACAGATACGCAGTATTTT | TRBV2 | few | TRBJ2-3 | TRBD1
CASEARAYEQYF | TGTGCCAGCGAGGCGCGGGCCTACGAGCAGTACTTC | TRBV6-1 | few | TRBJ2-7 | .
CASSQERYYEQYF | TGCGCCAGCAGCCAAGAAAGATACTACGAGCAGTACTTC | TRBV4-3 | few | TRBJ2-7 | .
CASRTSGNTDTQYF | TGTGCCAGCCGGACTAGCGGCAACACAGATACGCAGTATTTT | TRBV7-9 | . | TRBJ2-3 | TRBD2
CASTTGAKDTQYF | TGCGCCAGTACGACAGGGGCGAAAGATACGCAGTATTTT | TRBV5-1 | few | TRBJ2-3 | TRBD1
CASKQDDNEQFF | TGTGCCAGCAAACAGGACGACAATGAGCAGTTCTTC | TRBV2 | few | TRBJ2-1 | .
CASSRAILSGANVLTF | TGTGCCAGCTCTAGGGCCATCCTCTCTGGGGCCAACGTCCTGACTTTC | TRBV6-5 | . | TRBJ2-6 | .
CASSLDRYRDTQYF | TGCGCCAGCAGCTTGGACCGGTATAGGGATACGCAGTATTTT | TRBV5-1 | few | TRBJ2-3 | .
CAISEGQWNYGYTF | TGTGCCATCAGTGAGGGACAGTGGAACTATGGCTACACCTTC | TRBV10-3 | . | TRBJ1-2 | .
CASTDRPSYEQYF | TGTGCCAGTACGGACAGGCCCTCCTACGAGCAGTACTTC | TRBV6-6 | many | TRBJ2-7 | TRBD1
CASSLDWDEQYF | TGTGCCAGCAGCTTAGACTGGGACGAGCAGTACTTC | TRBV7-9 | . | TRBJ2-7 | .
CASSLASGPQHF | TGTGCCAGCAGTTTAGCGTCAGGGCCCCAGCATTTT | TRBV12-3/TRBV12-4 | . | TRBJ1-5 | .
CASRNSDQPQHF | TGTGCCAGCAGAAACAGCGATCAGCCCCAGCATTTT | TRBV6-5 | . | TRBJ1-5 | .
CASSSGDRNQPQHF | TGCGCCAGCAGCTCGGGGGACAGAAATCAGCCCCAGCATTTT | TRBV5-1 | . | TRBJ1-5 | TRBD1
CASTEEQGAYNEQYF | TGTGCCAGCACAGAGGAACAGGGAGCCTACAATGAGCAGTACTTC | TRBV12-3/TRBV12-4 | . | TRBJ2-7 | .
CASSSDLAATGLTDTQYF | TGTGCCAGCAGTTCGGACCTTGCAGCGACGGGGCTCACAGATACGCAGTATTTT | TRBV12-3/TRBV12-4 | . | TRBJ2-3 | .
CASTPGDTQYF | TGTGCCAGCACCCCAGGGGATACGCAGTATTTT | TRBV25-1 | . | TRBJ2-3 | .
CSARGRTEQYF | TGCAGTGCTAGGGGAAGGACTGAGCAGTACTTC | TRBV20-1 | . | TRBJ2-5 | .
CSARGRDRGSFRYEQYF | TGCAGTGCTAGAGGCCGGGACAGGGGAAGTTTTCGCTACGAGCAGTACTTC | TRBV20-1 | few | TRBJ2-7 | TRBD1
CSALTGSSGANVLTF | TGCAGTGCTCTGACAGGGAGCTCTGGGGCCAACGTCCTGACTTTC | TRBV20-1 | . | TRBJ2-6 | TRBD1
CAISEGQGGSPLHF | TGTGCCATCAGTGAGGGCCAGGGAGGCTCACCCCTCCACTTT | TRBV10-3 | . | TRBJ1-6 | .
CASSQAGVYEQYF | TGCGCCAGCAGCCAGGCAGGCGTCTACGAGCAGTACTTC | TRBV4-1 | . | TRBJ2-7 | .
CASSFLGVALTDTQYF | TGTGCCAGCAGCTTTCTAGGAGTGGCACTCACAGATACGCAGTATTTT | TRBV6-5 | few | TRBJ2-3 | .
CASSFQGVEQYF | TGCGCCAGCAGCTTCCAGGGGGTAGAGCAGTACTTC | TRBV5-1 | few | TRBJ2-7 | TRBD1
CASGLPSKRTEETQYF | TGTGCTAGTGGTTTGCCTTCGAAGAGGACCGAGGAGACCCAGTACTTC | TRBV12-5 | few | TRBJ2-5 | .
CASSQGSGAKNIQYF | TGTGCCAGCAGCCAAGGGAGCGGAGCCAAAAACATTCAGTACTTC | TRBV4-2 | . | TRBJ2-4 | .
CASSLSSGFRNQPQHF | TGTGCCAGCAGTTTATCGTCCGGGTTCCGCAATCAGCCCCAGCATTTT | TRBV28 | . | TRBJ1-5 | .
CASSQDGSGLYEQYF | TGTGCCAGCAGCCAAGACGGTTCAGGCCTTTACGAGCAGTACTTC | TRBV3-1 | . | TRBJ2-7 | .